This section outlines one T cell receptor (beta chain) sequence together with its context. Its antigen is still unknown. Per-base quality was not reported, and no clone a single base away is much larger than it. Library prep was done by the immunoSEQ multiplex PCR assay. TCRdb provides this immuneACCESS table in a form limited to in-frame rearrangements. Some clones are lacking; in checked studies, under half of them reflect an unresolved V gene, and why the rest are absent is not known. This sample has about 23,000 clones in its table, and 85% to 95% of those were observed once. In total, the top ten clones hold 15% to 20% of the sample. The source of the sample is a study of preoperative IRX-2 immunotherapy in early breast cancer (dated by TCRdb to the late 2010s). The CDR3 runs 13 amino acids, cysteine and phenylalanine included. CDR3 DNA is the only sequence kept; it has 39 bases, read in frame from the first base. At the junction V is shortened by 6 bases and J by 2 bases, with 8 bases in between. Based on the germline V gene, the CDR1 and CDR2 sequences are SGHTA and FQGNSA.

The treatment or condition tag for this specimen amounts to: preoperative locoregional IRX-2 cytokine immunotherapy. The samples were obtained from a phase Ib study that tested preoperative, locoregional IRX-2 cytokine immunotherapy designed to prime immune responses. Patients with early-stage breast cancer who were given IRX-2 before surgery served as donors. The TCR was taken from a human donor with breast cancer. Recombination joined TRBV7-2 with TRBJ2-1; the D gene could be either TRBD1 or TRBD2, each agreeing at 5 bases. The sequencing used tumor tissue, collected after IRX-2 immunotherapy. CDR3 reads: CASRGDAYNEQFF. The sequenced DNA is TGTGCCAGCAGGGGGGACGCCTACAATGAGCAGTTCTTC.